The clone carrying this T cell receptor (beta chain) turned up a few times. Its target is unknown. One junction end does not reproduce the germline sequence, and a read error may be involved. These data belong to a study of T cell repertoires in cytomegalovirus infection. Study background: CMV epitopes in the study were HLA-C-restricted (recently identified) and HLA-B-restricted (well studied). From public TCR beta signatures came an indication of both CMV infection and matching HLA type.

The study's findings and limits: Summed frequency of shared TCR beta families picked out CMV carriers who also had the relevant HLA. CMV-specific TCR beta clonotypes restricted by HLA-C dominated the ex vivo response.

The CDR3 has 14 amino acids. Via MiXCR, TCRdb re-called the reads, giving one row per CDR3 protein. The table has just over 450,000 distinct CDR3 sequences, about 42% seen once. The starting material was cultured PBMCs, obtained from culture after CMV antigen stimulation. The sequence derives from a human donor in good health (CMV status not recorded). Some clones in this sample may be carry-over from other donors' samples. The chain recombines TRBV12-3 or TRBV12-4 with TRBJ2-2; TRBD2 aligns across 10 bases. In DNA, the CDR3 is TGTGCCAGCAGTCTAGCGGGAGTCTCCGGGGAGCTGTTTTTT. Its protein is CASSLAGVSGELFF.